The 17 T cell receptor beta chains below all came from one sample that was sequenced in a study of blood T cells in healthy people across ages. A J-beta primer mix and a sample-barcoded 5' primer were used in a second PCR of about 7 to 12 cycles. One entry per CDR3 protein results from TCRdb running MiXCR on the 5' RACE reads. The sample shows some 860,000 distinct CDR3 sequences, roughly 56% of them seen only once. The specimen was blood. These receptors originate from a man in his forties in good health.

This clonotype was counted a few times. The rearrangement joins TRBV25-1 to TRBJ1-1, with TRBD1 as a possible D gene (5 bases). V dropped 4 bases and J dropped 4 bases, with 13 bases sitting between them. The CDR3 length is 14 residues. The germline gives CDR1 MGHDK, CDR2 SYGVNS. CDR3 loop: CASSGGSTVTEAFF. DNA of the CDR3: TGTGCCAGCAGTGGGGGCTCGACAGTCACTGAAGCTTTCTTT. The full variable domain, rest sourced from reference TRBV25-1 and TRBJ1-1, is EADIYQTPRYLVIGTGKKITLECSQTMGHDKMYWYQQDPGMELHLIHYSYGVNSTEKGDLSSESTVSRIRTEHFPLTLESARPSHTSQYLCASSGGSTVTEAFFGQGTRLTVV.

This clonotype was seen a handful of times. This sequence joins TRBV11-3 and TRBJ2-7; TRBD2 agrees at 12 bases. Germline assignment: CDR1 SGHNT and CDR2 YENEEA. The CDR3 has 14 residues. The trim removed 1 base at V and 6 bases at J, leaving 1 base unmatched. The CDR3 DNA sequence: TGTGCCAGCAGCTTAGGGACTAGCGGGATCGAGCAGTACTTC. The encoded protein is CASSLGTSGIEQYF.

There are a few counts of this clonotype. V usage is TRBV15 and J usage is TRBJ1-1; D ambiguous. CDR3 length: 14 residues. The V end was cut by 5 bases, the J end by 8 bases, with 18 bases between. Germline V gene sequence: CDR1 LNHNV, CDR2 YYDKDF (reference sequence). The CDR3 DNA follows: TGTGCCACCAGCCCCAGAGGAGGATCGAAGGAAGCTTTCTTT. Its protein product is CATSPRGGSKEAFF.

The chain combines TRBV24-1 with TRBJ1-4; D unresolved. Germline CDR1 is KGHDR and CDR2 is SFDVKD. The CDR3 totals 16 residues. The ends were cut back, 0 bases at V and 2 bases at J, with 9 bases in the middle. CDR3 sequence (DNA): TGTGCCACCAGTGATTTGCGAAGAGGGACTAATGAAAAACTGTTTTTT. Amino acid sequence: CATSDLRRGTNEKLFF.

In this sample, this clonotype turned up a few times. V and J are TRBV13 and TRBJ2-1, with D perhaps given as TRBD1 or TRBD2 (6 bases each). The V end was cut by 8 bases, the J end by 0 bases, with 14 bases between. Germline values: CDR1 PRHDT, CDR2 FYEKMQ (reference sequence). The CDR3 length is 15 residues. CDR3: CASYEGGGSYNEQFF. CDR3 bases: TGTGCCAGCTACGAGGGGGGCGGCTCCTACAATGAGCAGTTCTTC.

The V and J genes are TRBV20-1 and TRBJ2-3; 9 nucleotides align to TRBD2. V was pared by 1 base and J by 5 bases, with 7 bases of the junction left unmatched. From germline, CDR1 is DFQATT and CDR2 SNEGSKA (reference sequence). The CDR3 sequence is 15 residues long. DNA for the CDR3: TGCAGTGCTAGAGGTTCGGCTAGCGGGAAAGATACGCAGTATTTT. Translating it yields CSARGSASGKDTQYF.

The rearrangement uses TRBV7-3 and TRBJ2-5; 7 positions agree with TRBD2. V was clipped by 1 base and J by 11 bases; unmatched bases: 13. The V gene's germline CDR1 is SGHTA and CDR2 FQGTGA. The CDR3 sequence is 15 residues long. This chain's CDR3 is CASSLRLLAIDEQYF. The CDR3 nucleotides read TGTGCCAGCAGCTTAAGATTACTAGCGATCGATGAGCAGTACTTC.

The chain has TRBV20-1 and TRBJ1-2; D possibly corresponds to TRBD1 (6 bases). The V end was cut by 5 bases, the J end by 8 bases, with 15 bases between. The CDR3 extends over 12 amino acids. CDR1 DFQATT and CDR2 SNEGSKA come from the germline V gene (reference sequence). The CDR3 reads CSAPGSQGGYTF. Here the CDR3 DNA reads TGCAGTGCTCCAGGGAGTCAGGGGGGCTACACCTTC.

This clonotype was seen many times. The rearrangement links TRBV5-1 to TRBJ2-1; 7 bases are shared with TRBD2. Germline loops: CDR1 SGHRS, CDR2 YFSETQ. The CDR3 runs 16 residues. The junction had 3 bases not matched to a gene; V was cut back by 0 bases and J by 0 bases. The CDR3 DNA reads as TGCGCCAGCAGCTTGGTTGGCGGGAGCTCCTACAATGAGCAGTTCTTC. It encodes CASSLVGGSSYNEQFF.

The J gene is TRBJ1-1, the V gene TRBV6-8, with a possible D match to TRBD1 (5 bases). V lost 0 bases to trimming and J lost 0 bases, with 14 bases between them. The germline CDR1 and CDR2 sequences are MNHGY and SAAAGT. The CDR3 is made up of 17 amino acids. CDR3 residues: CASSYSASGTMNTEAFF. For the CDR3, the DNA is TGTGCCAGCAGTTACTCGGCGTCAGGGACCATGAACACTGAAGCTTTCTTT.

This clonotype has just a few counts. This rearrangement joins TRBV4-3 to TRBJ2-6, with unresolved D. Germline V gives CDR1 LGHNA, CDR2 YSLEER. This CDR3 has 15 residues. Trimming removed 4 bases at V and 1 base at J, with 8 bases between. The CDR3 DNA sequence: TGCGCCAGCAGCCCGGTCATTTCTGGGGCCAACGTCCTGACTTTC. It codes for CASSPVISGANVLTF.

This clonotype was observed a few times. The V and J genes are TRBV9 and TRBJ2-1, with 8 positions matching TRBD2. The J segment lost 6 bases and the V segment lost 4 bases, leaving 12 bases of the junction unmatched. CDR3 length: 16 residues. Germline-derived CDR1 and CDR2 are SGDLS and YYNGEE. The CDR3 loop is CASSPGASGWGNEQFF. The CDR3 nucleotides are TGTGCCAGCAGCCCAGGGGCTAGCGGGTGGGGCAATGAGCAGTTCTTC.

Points on this clonotype: This sequence may be a read error, since a much larger clone differs from it by one base. The genes are TRBV6-6 and TRBJ2-2; possibly TRBD1 or TRBD2 for D (6 bases each). In germline, CDR1 is MNHNY, CDR2 SVGAGI (reference sequence). The CDR3 contains 13 residues. CDR3 bases: TGTGCCAGAAGACAGGCGCCGACCGGGGGGCTGTTTTTT. Protein product: CARRQAPTGGLFF.

This clonotype was counted a single time. This chain joins TRBV10-3 and TRBJ2-1, with 10 positions matching TRBD2. Losses at the gene ends were 3 bases for V and 6 bases for J; bases not matched to a gene: 5. Per the germline V gene, CDR1 is ENHRY and CDR2 is SYGVKD. CDR3 length equals 15 residues. The CDR3 DNA is TGTGCCATCAGTGACCAGCGGGAGGGCATCAATGAGCAGTTCTTC. Translation: CAISDQREGINEQFF.

This rearrangement joins TRBV7-3 to TRBJ2-1, with TRBD2 matching over 9 bases. After removal of 3 bases from V and 2 bases from J, the junction contained 2 bases not matched to a gene. Germline loops: CDR1 SGHTA, CDR2 FQGTGA. CDR3 size: 15 residues. CDR3 loop: CASSLRGGAYNEQFF. The CDR3, as DNA: TGTGCCAGCAGCTTGCGCGGGGGGGCCTACAATGAGCAGTTCTTC.

The rearrangement uses TRBV20-1 and TRBJ2-1, with D maybe TRBD2 (6 bases). V was clipped by 3 bases and J by 8 bases, with 17 bases between them. This CDR3 is built from 14 residues. In germline, CDR1 is DFQATT, CDR2 SNEGSKA (reference sequence). DNA of the CDR3: TGCAGTGCTAGCGGTCCCCCCCCGGGGGATGAGCAGTTCTTC. Amino acids: CSASGPPPGDEQFF.

The J gene is TRBJ1-2, the V gene TRBV5-6; 7 bases are shared with TRBD1. CDR1 and CDR2 from the germline V gene are SGHDT and YYEEEE. The CDR3 consists of 14 residues. The J segment lost 1 base and the V segment lost 7 bases, leaving 7 bases of the junction unmatched. CDR3 residues: CASRETGYNYGYTF. In DNA form, the CDR3 reads TGTGCCAGCCGCGAGACAGGGTATAACTATGGCTACACCTTC.